The clone carrying this TCR beta chain was counted once. This sample stems from a study of blood T cell repertoires in COVID-19. Per the original methods: Reference gene primer amplification gave estimated nucleated cell counts. Libraries were prepared by immunoSEQ multiplex PCR; TCRdb keeps only in-frame clonotypes and omits some of them. The DNA was the basis for D and trimming; V, J and clone size are from that table. The table lists under 200,000 clones, 89% of them singletons, with 7.5% to 10% in the top ten. The germline V and J ends were trimmed by 5 bases and 4 bases, with 12 bases remaining between them. This CDR3 comprises 13 residues. The germline V gene encodes CDR1 MNHEY and CDR2 SVGAGI.

The TCR comes from a woman aged 18 to 35 who had recovered from COVID-19. Specimen: PBMCs or T cells enriched from blood (not recorded which). This sequence joins TRBV6-5 and TRBJ2-7; possible D gene TRBD2, 5 bases. CDR3 sequence: CASSTAALYEQYF. CDR3 in DNA: TGTGCCAGCAGTACAGCGGCCCTGTACGAGCAGTACTTC.